This TCR beta chain was sequenced during a study of beta chain features in type 1 diabetes. Sequencing targeted expressed TCRB transcripts, as all isolated RNA had been reverse transcribed. Assay used: immunoSEQ multiplex PCR; TCRdb lists only in-frame clones, some missing. This sample yields roughly 400,000 clones, of which 14% are seen a single time; 0.035% to 0.04% belongs to the top ten. The sample holds a few counts of this clone. What it binds is not known. The study, taken as a whole, reports: When Type 1 diabetes patients were examined, their TCRB CDR3s proved moderately but significantly shorter in all four CD4+ subsets.

This CDR3 contains 19 residues. Trimming removed 4 bases at V and 2 bases at J, with 24 bases between. In germline, CDR1 is LGHNA, CDR2 YSLEER. This sequence originates from a man aged 25-40 years in good health. The specimen sequenced was naive CD4+ T cells from blood. The genes are TRBV4-3 and TRBJ2-4, with D tentatively TRBD1 (6 bases). Here the CDR3 DNA reads TGCGCCAGCAGCCTTCCTTCAGAGGGGGATTGGGTTCCCAAAAACATTCAGTACTTC. This codes for CASSLPSEGDWVPKNIQYF.